Following are 30 T cell receptor beta chains from one sample sequenced in a study of blood T cell repertoires in COVID-19 (dated by TCRdb to 2020 to 2021). The library was built by means of the immunoSEQ multiplex PCR assay. The source is immuneACCESS, and TCRdb retained only in-frame sequences with V and J called. Part of the clones is not carried over; for the studies checked, unresolved V genes explain less than half of this, and the remainder is unexplained. The sample records more than 95,000 clones, over 75% of which are singletons. Of the sample, 20% to 30% falls within the top ten clones. Sequenced input: peripheral blood. Every receptor here comes from an elderly woman with acute or convalescent COVID-19.

The V and J genes are TRBV14 and TRBJ1-2; no definite D call. The length of the CDR3 is 13 residues. V shed 5 bases and J shed 4 bases, with 11 bases lying between them. Looked up from germline, CDR1 is SGHDN and CDR2 is FVKESK. As DNA, the CDR3 is TGTGCCAGCAGCGATGTAAACAGCTATGGCTACACCTTC. Translated: CASSDVNSYGYTF.

This clone turned up a few times. V and J are TRBV4-1 and TRBJ1-3, with TRBD1 identical over 9 bases. The CDR3 is made up of 15 amino acids. Germline V gives CDR1 MGHRA, CDR2 YSYEKL. J was trimmed by 8 bases and V by 1 base; bases with no gene match: 6. CDR3 sequence (DNA): TGCGCCAGCAGCCAAGCGGGACAGGGCCGTGACACCATATATTTT. This codes for CASSQAGQGRDTIYF.

The CDR3 region is CASRGGPNTEAFF. The DNA for the CDR3 is TGTGCCAGCCGGGGGGGACCGAACACTGAAGCTTTCTTT. The chain couples TRBV11-2 to TRBJ1-1, with D possibly matching TRBD1 (5 bases). Trimming took 8 bases from V and 1 from J, leaving 11 bases between them. The CDR3 extends over 13 amino acids. Germline V gene lookup returns CDR1 SGHAT and CDR2 FQNNGV.

This rearrangement joins TRBV27 to TRBJ1-5; D uncertain. This CDR3 has 13 amino acids. V was trimmed by 5 bases and J by 4 bases, leaving 9 bases between them. The germline V gene has CDR1 MNHEY and CDR2 SMNVEV (reference sequence). The CDR3 region has the DNA TGTGCCAGCAGTGGCGGCGAGAATCAGCCCCAGCATTTT. Translating it yields CASSGGENQPQHF.

The chain recombines TRBV6-5 with TRBJ1-1, with D unclear. The CDR3 totals 12 residues. The V and J ends lost 3 bases and 0 bases respectively, with 2 bases between them. The germline V gene encodes CDR1 MNHEY and CDR2 SVGAGI. CDR3 amino acids: CASSYMNTEAFF. CDR3 nucleotide sequence: TGTGCCAGCAGTTATATGAACACTGAAGCTTTCTTT.

This clone has just a few counts. The gene calls are TRBV18 and TRBJ1-2; a possible D gene is TRBD1 (6 bases). Germline assignment: CDR1 KGHSH and CDR2 LQKENI. Trimming took 5 bases from V and 4 from J, leaving 14 bases between them. The CDR3 extends over 14 amino acids. The CDR3 DNA reads TGTGCCAGCTCAAGGACAGTATCGCGCTATGGCTACACCTTC. This encodes CASSRTVSRYGYTF.

The chain uses TRBV19 and TRBJ1-2; TRBD1 is a possible D gene (5 bases). Trimming took 3 bases from V and 5 from J, leaving 10 bases between them. Germline V lookup: CDR1 LNHDA, CDR2 SQIVND (reference sequence). CDR3 length: 13 residues. The CDR3 spells CASSMGGRYGYTF. CDR3 nucleotides: TGTGCCAGTAGTATGGGGGGACGGTATGGCTACACCTTC.

The V gene is TRBV7-9, the J gene TRBJ1-1, with D perhaps matching TRBD1 (6 bases). CDR1 and CDR2 (germline): SEHNR, FQNEAQ (reference sequence). V lost 5 bases and J lost 2, with 18 bases in between. The CDR3 sequence is 16 residues long. CDR3 region: CASSPTGGGRNTEAFF. The CDR3 DNA sequence: TGTGCCAGCAGCCCAACAGGCGGGGGGCGTAACACTGAAGCTTTCTTT. The variable domain in full, completed from reference TRBV7-9 and TRBJ1-1, reads DTGVSQNPRHKITKRGQNVTFRCDPISEHNRLYWYRQTLGQGPEFLTYFQNEAQLEKSRLLSDRFSAERPKGSFSTLEIQRTEQGDSAMYLCASSPTGGGRNTEAFFGQGTRLTVV.

The chain joins TRBV7-9 to TRBJ2-2; D gene uncertain. V was shortened by 1 base and J by 6 bases, with 6 bases between the two germline ends. Germline lookup yields CDR1 SEHNR and CDR2 FQNEAQ (reference sequence). The CDR3 length is 13 residues. The CDR3 nucleotides read TGTGCCAGCAGCTTAGGCACTCCCGGGGAGCTGTTTTTT. Amino acid sequence: CASSLGTPGELFF.

The count of this clone is one. J is TRBJ1-1 and V is TRBV20-1; TRBD1 matches at 12 bases. The CDR3 is 16 amino acids. From germline, CDR1 is DFQATT and CDR2 SNEGSKA (reference sequence). Trimming took 3 bases from V and 3 from J; bases not matched to a gene: 8. The CDR3, as DNA: TGCAGTGCTAGTTACGGGACAGGGGGCTTCGACACTGAAGCTTTCTTT. Encoded protein: CSASYGTGGFDTEAFF.

This clone was observed a few times. The chain couples TRBV19 to TRBJ2-1, with TRBD2 matching over 12 bases. There are 15 residues in the CDR3. The V gene end was trimmed by 5 bases and the J gene end by 6 bases; junction bases not matched to a gene: 5. Germline V gene sequence: CDR1 LNHDA, CDR2 SQIVND (reference sequence). Here the CDR3 DNA reads TGTGCCAGTAGTCGAACTAGCGGGGGGTCCAATGAGCAGTTCTTC. This sequence encodes CASSRTSGGSNEQFF.

This rearrangement joins TRBV28 to TRBJ1-3; D is unresolved. The CDR3 consists of 16 residues. Trimming removed 5 bases from V and 6 bases from J, with 20 bases in between. Germline CDR1 MDHEN, CDR2 SYDVKM. DNA for the CDR3: TGTGCCAGCAGTAGCACAGAGAATGTATTAATAAACACCATATATTTT. Encoded protein: CASSSTENVLINTIYF.

Here the CDR3 reads CASTEGTDTQYF. The DNA for the CDR3 is TGTGCCAGCACCGAGGGTACAGATACGCAGTATTTT. The J gene is TRBJ2-3, the V gene TRBV6-5; TRBD2 is a possible D gene (5 bases). CDR3 length: 12 amino acids. Germline V lookup: CDR1 MNHEY, CDR2 SVGAGI. The V gene lost 7 bases and the J gene lost 3 bases, with 8 bases spanning the gap.

The rearrangement joins TRBV19 to TRBJ1-6; D might be TRBD1 (5 bases). The length of the CDR3 is 14 residues. Trimming pared 4 bases from V and 7 bases from J, leaving 11 bases between. Per the germline V gene, CDR1 is LNHDA and CDR2 is SQIVND (reference sequence). CDR3 bases: TGTGCCAGTAGTACCGACAGACCAAATTCACCCCTCCACTTT. Translating gives CASSTDRPNSPLHF.

The chain couples TRBV19 to TRBJ1-2, with TRBD1 matching 8 bases. The V gene end was trimmed by 4 bases and the J gene end by 4 bases; junction bases not matched to a gene: 11. The germline V gene encodes CDR1 LNHDA and CDR2 SQIVND (reference sequence). This CDR3 contains 16 residues. CDR3: CASSNERQGTLYGYTF. CDR3 bases: TGTGCCAGTAGTAACGAGCGACAGGGGACGCTCTATGGCTACACCTTC.

The chain links TRBV2 to TRBJ1-5; D unclear. This CDR3 is 12 amino acids long. Germline values: CDR1 SNHLY, CDR2 FYNNEI. V shed 4 bases and J shed 8 bases, with 9 bases lying between them. CDR3 sequence reads: CASSGGIKPQHF. CDR3 in DNA: TGTGCCAGCAGTGGAGGCATCAAGCCCCAGCATTTT.

This clone was seen just once. The chain uses TRBV7-3 and TRBJ1-5; D is ambiguous. V was clipped by 0 bases and J by 5 bases, with 5 bases between them. Per germline, CDR1 SGHTA and CDR2 FQGTGA. CDR3 size: 13 residues. The CDR3 is CASSLTLDQPQHF. The CDR3 DNA sequence: TGTGCCAGCAGCTTAACCCTCGATCAGCCCCAGCATTTT.

The V call is TRBV5-4, the J call TRBJ2-2; maybe TRBD2 (5 bases). Germline CDR1 SGHNT, CDR2 YYREEE (reference sequence). CDR3 size: 15 residues. V shed 4 bases and J shed 1 base, with 11 bases lying between them. The CDR3 coding sequence is TGTGCCAGCAGCCCCGGAGGATTGAACACCGGGGAGCTGTTTTTT. Protein: CASSPGGLNTGELFF.

The chain is built from TRBV7-9 and TRBJ1-2; D remains unclear. This CDR3 has 16 residues. Between the trimmed V and J ends, which lost 6 bases and 2 bases, there was a span of 19 bases. Germline values: CDR1 SEHNR, CDR2 FQNEAQ (reference sequence). The CDR3 reads CASSPVGYRKNYGYTF. The CDR3 coding sequence is TGTGCCAGCAGTCCTGTCGGGTATAGGAAGAACTATGGCTACACCTTC.

V gene TRBV6-1 combines with J gene TRBJ1-1, with D perhaps matching TRBD1 (6 bases). Trimming took 2 bases from V and 3 from J, leaving 16 bases between them. The germline V gene has CDR1 MNHNS and CDR2 SASEGT. The CDR3 totals 16 residues. The CDR3 region is CASSERLRTAHTEAFF. For the CDR3, the DNA is TGTGCCAGCAGTGAAAGACTTCGGACAGCTCACACTGAAGCTTTCTTT.

The chain employs TRBV5-4 and TRBJ1-1; 9 nucleotides agree with TRBD1. Looked up from germline, CDR1 is SGHNT and CDR2 is YYREEE (reference sequence). Trimming cost V 5 bases and J 1 base; bases outside gene matches: 3. There are 14 residues in the CDR3. The CDR3 here is CASRTGGPNTEAFF. CDR3 DNA sequence: TGTGCCAGCAGAACAGGGGGCCCGAACACTGAAGCTTTCTTT.

This rearrangement joins TRBV27 to TRBJ2-3; perhaps TRBD2 as D (6 bases). The length of the CDR3 is 16 residues. Germline CDR1 MNHEY, CDR2 SMNVEV (reference sequence). The V and J ends lost 3 bases and 3 bases respectively, with 16 bases between them. CDR3 in DNA: TGTGCCAGCAGTTTGGCTCGGGCGGGGCAAACAGATACGCAGTATTTT. It codes for CASSLARAGQTDTQYF.

This clone was recorded once. The V and J genes are TRBV19 and TRBJ2-2; D is ambiguous. V lost 7 bases and J 0 bases, leaving 9 bases between the germline ends. The CDR3 covers 14 residues. The germline V gene encodes CDR1 LNHDA and CDR2 SQIVND (reference sequence). CDR3 nucleotide sequence: TGTGCCAGTATCCAACAGCCGAACACCGGGGAGCTGTTTTTT. Translation: CASIQQPNTGELFF.

V and J are TRBV5-1 and TRBJ1-1, with unresolved D. This CDR3 is built from 13 residues. V was shortened by 1 base and J by 0 bases, with 4 bases between the two germline ends. Germline-derived CDR1 and CDR2 are SGHRS and YFSETQ. The CDR3 spells CASSLFMNTEAFF. CDR3 DNA sequence: TGCGCCAGCAGCTTGTTTATGAACACTGAAGCTTTCTTT.

The V call is TRBV28, the J call TRBJ1-2; D uncertain. The germline gives CDR1 MDHEN, CDR2 SYDVKM. V gave up 3 bases and J gave up 1 base, with 9 bases separating them. This CDR3 has 14 residues. In DNA, the CDR3 is TGTGCCAGCAGTTTTAGGGAGGTTAACTATGGCTACACCTTC. It translates to CASSFREVNYGYTF.

This clone came up a few times. This chain uses TRBV6-5 with TRBJ1-1; no clear D. The CDR3 consists of 15 residues. From germline, CDR1 is MNHEY and CDR2 SVGAGI. Trimming stripped 2 bases from V and 1 base from J, with 11 bases between. The DNA for the CDR3 is TGTGCCAGCAGTTACCAGCCAGGATCGAACACTGAAGCTTTCTTT. Protein: CASSYQPGSNTEAFF.

This chain connects TRBV11-2 to TRBJ1-3; D remains unclear. The CDR3 has 15 residues. V gave up 1 base and J gave up 2 bases, with 9 bases separating them. CDR1 is SGHAT, CDR2 FQNNGV, per germline. The chain's CDR3 is CASSLVTGTGNTIYF. In nucleotides, the CDR3 is TGTGCCAGCAGCTTAGTGACGGGGACTGGAAACACCATATATTTT.

The chain carries TRBV6-4 and TRBJ2-1, with D maybe TRBD1 (6 bases). This CDR3 spans 14 amino acids. Trimming left V 5 bases short and J 10 bases short, with 18 bases between. Per the germline V gene, CDR1 is MRHNA and CDR2 is SNTAGT. CDR3 coding DNA: TGTGCCAGCAGTAGTCAGAACAGGGTAGGGGAGCAGTTCTTC. Protein product: CASSSQNRVGEQFF.

The gene calls are TRBV6-5 and TRBJ2-3; D is perhaps TRBD2 (5 bases). The CDR3 is 16 amino acids. V was clipped by 4 bases and J by 4 bases, with 18 bases between them. Germline CDR1 MNHEY, CDR2 SVGAGI. CDR3 sequence (DNA): TGTGCCAGCAGTTTGAGCTTGGGTGAGGGAGCAGATACGCAGTATTTT. Its protein product is CASSLSLGEGADTQYF.

This clone has more than one count but fewer than ten. The J gene is TRBJ1-1, the V gene TRBV7-9, with TRBD1 as a possible D gene (5 bases). Germline loops: CDR1 SEHNR, CDR2 FQNEAQ (reference sequence). Trimming removed 1 base at V and 11 bases at J, with 17 bases between. The CDR3 has 14 amino acids. CDR3 region: CASSLDIFQGAAFF. In DNA, the CDR3 is TGTGCCAGCAGCTTAGATATTTTCCAGGGTGCGGCTTTCTTT.